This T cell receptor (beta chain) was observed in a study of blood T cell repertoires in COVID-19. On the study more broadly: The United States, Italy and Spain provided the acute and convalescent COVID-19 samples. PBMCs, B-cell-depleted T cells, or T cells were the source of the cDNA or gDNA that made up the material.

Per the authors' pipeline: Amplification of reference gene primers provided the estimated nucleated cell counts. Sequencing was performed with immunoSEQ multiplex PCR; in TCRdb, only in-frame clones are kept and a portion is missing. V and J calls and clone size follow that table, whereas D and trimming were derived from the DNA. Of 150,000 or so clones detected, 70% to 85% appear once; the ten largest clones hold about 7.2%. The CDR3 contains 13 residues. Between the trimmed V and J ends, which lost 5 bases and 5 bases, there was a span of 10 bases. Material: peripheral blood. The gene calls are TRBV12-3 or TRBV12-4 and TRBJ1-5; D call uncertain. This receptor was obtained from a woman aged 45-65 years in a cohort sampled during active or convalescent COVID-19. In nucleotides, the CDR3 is TGTGCCAGCAGTCCAGGCGGGTATCAGCCCCAGCATTTT. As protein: CASSPGGYQPQHF.